These T cell receptor beta chains were read from a single sample in a study of cytomegalovirus exposure and HLA in healthy donors. Profiled with immunoSEQ multiplex PCR; TCRdb holds only in-frame clones, not every one. The table lists some 140,000 clones, roughly 78% of them singletons, with around 7% in the top ten. Sequencing input: PBMCs. These receptors originate from a man in his forties in good health and CMV-seropositive. CDR3s include the opening cysteine and the closing phenylalanine or tryptophan. The order of the fields is J gene, V gene, clone size, D gene, CDR3 DNA, CDR3 protein. A D gene is named only where the DNA matches it firmly. The listing skips clone size in some rows; elsewhere it reads once, few, many or a size class.

TRBJ2-3 | TRBV7-9 | . | . | TGTGCCAGCAGCTTTCTTGGGGGGTCTAGCACAGATACGCAGTATTTT | CASSFLGGSSTDTQYF
TRBJ1-2 | TRBV7-9 | . | TRBD1 | TGTGCCAGCAGCTTAGGAGGGACAGTCTACACCTTC | CASSLGGTVYTF
TRBJ2-7 | TRBV5-1 | . | TRBD1 | TGCGCCAGCAGCTTGGCCGGGACAGGGGCTCCCTACGAGCAGTACTTC | CASSLAGTGAPYEQYF
TRBJ1-2 | TRBV28 | . | TRBD1 | TGTGCCAGCAGTTTACAGGGGGCGCTTGGGTATGGCTACACCTTC | CASSLQGALGYGYTF
TRBJ2-5 | TRBV28 | . | TRBD2 | TGTGCCATTAAAGCGGGAGGAGAGACCCAGTACTTC | CAIKAGGETQYF
TRBJ2-7 | TRBV11-2 | . | . | TGTGCCAGCAGATCCCACTACGAGCAGTACTTC | CASRSHYEQYF
TRBJ1-1 | TRBV30 | . | . | TGTGCCTGTCGACAGGACGGCGGCGGCACTGAAGCTTTCTTT | CACRQDGGGTEAFF
TRBJ2-5 | TRBV10-1 | . | TRBD1 | TGCGCCAGCAGTGAGTCGACAGGGGACGCGGAGACCCAGTACTTC | CASSESTGDAETQYF
TRBJ2-7 | TRBV11-2 | . | TRBD1 | TGTGCCAGCAGACAAGTGGGACAGGGCTCCTACGAGCAGTACTTC | CASRQVGQGSYEQYF
TRBJ1-6 | TRBV5-1 | . | TRBD1 | TGCGCCAGCAGCTTGGAGGGACAGGGGGGTTCACCCCTCCACTTT | CASSLEGQGGSPLHF
TRBJ1-5 | TRBV9 | few | . | TGTGCCAGCAGCGGGGCTACTAGCAATCAGCCCCAGCATTTT | CASSGATSNQPQHF
TRBJ2-7 | TRBV27 | . | . | TGTGCCAGCAGTTTATCCCTGACTAGTTCCCACTACGAGCAGTACTTC | CASSLSLTSSHYEQYF
TRBJ2-2 | TRBV11-3 | few | . | TGTGCCAGCAGCCCCTCGGGCACCGGGGAGCTGTTTTTT | CASSPSGTGELFF
TRBJ2-5 | TRBV5-1 | . | . | TGCGCCAGCAGCTTCCGGCCTAGGGAGACCCAGTACTTC | CASSFRPRETQYF